The sequence of this T cell receptor beta chain was determined in a study of blood T cells in healthy people across ages. Study outcomes and limitations: Both naive CD4+ cell counts and diversity were greater in long-lived donors than in aged donors. While age rose, TCR beta diversity per million T cells dropped in a roughly linear way. Donor CMV infection status was unknown, possibly confounding age-related changes in expanded clonotypes.

The CDR3 contains 14 residues. Germline V gene lookup returns CDR1 LGHDT and CDR2 YNNKEL (reference sequence). Trimming left V 5 bases short and J 0 bases short, with 8 bases between. A J-beta primer mix and a sample-barcoded 5' primer were used in a second PCR of roughly 6 to 12 cycles. TCRdb reanalysed the 5' RACE reads using MiXCR and keeps one entry per CDR3 protein. The sample contains 700,000 to 950,000 distinct CDR3 sequences, around 46% of which appear only once. The table lists this clonotype with a few counts. The antigen remains undetermined. V and J are TRBV3-1 and TRBJ2-1; D ambiguous. This TCR was sampled from a woman between 55 and 75 years old in good health. The sequenced sample consisted of blood. The chain's CDR3 is CASSGDSSYNEQFF. The CDR3 DNA is TGTGCCAGCAGCGGGGATAGCTCCTACAATGAGCAGTTCTTC.